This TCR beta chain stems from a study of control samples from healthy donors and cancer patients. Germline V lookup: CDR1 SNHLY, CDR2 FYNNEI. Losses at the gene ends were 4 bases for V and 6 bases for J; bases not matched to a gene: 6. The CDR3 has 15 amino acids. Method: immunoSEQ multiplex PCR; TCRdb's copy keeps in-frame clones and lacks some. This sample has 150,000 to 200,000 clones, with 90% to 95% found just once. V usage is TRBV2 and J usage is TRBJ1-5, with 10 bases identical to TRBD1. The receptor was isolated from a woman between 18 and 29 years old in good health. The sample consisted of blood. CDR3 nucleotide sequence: TGTGCCAGCAGTGGGGGGACAGGGGAGGGTCAGCCCCAGCATTTT. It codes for CASSGGTGEGQPQHF.